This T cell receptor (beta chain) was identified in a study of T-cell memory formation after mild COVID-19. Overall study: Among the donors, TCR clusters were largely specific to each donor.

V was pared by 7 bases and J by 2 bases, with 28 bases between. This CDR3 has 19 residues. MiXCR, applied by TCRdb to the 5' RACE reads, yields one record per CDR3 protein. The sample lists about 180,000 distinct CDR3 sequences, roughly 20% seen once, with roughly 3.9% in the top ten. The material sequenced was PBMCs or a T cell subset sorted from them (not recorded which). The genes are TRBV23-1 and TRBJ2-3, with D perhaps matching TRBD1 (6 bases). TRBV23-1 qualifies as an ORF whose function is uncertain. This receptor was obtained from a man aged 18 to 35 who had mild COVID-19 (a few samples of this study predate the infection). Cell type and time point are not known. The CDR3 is CASTSLMEEWTVYTDTQYF. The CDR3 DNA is TGCGCCAGCACCTCCTTGATGGAGGAGTGGACAGTTTACACAGATACGCAGTATTTT.